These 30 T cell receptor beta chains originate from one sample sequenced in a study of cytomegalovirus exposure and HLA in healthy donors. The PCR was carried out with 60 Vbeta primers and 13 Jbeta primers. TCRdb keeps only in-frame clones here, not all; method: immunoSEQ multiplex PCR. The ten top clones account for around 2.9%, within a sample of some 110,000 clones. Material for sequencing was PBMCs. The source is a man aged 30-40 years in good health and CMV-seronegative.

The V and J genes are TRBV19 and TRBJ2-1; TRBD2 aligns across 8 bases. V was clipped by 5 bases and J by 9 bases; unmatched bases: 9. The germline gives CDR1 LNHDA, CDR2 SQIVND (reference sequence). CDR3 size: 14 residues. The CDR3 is CASSLQRESGEQFF. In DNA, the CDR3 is TGTGCCAGTAGTCTCCAGCGGGAGTCCGGTGAGCAGTTCTTC.

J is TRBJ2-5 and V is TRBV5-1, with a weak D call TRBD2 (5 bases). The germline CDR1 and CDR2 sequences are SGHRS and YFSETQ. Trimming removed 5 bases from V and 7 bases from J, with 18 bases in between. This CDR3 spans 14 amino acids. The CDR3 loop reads CASRRSFPEGTQYF. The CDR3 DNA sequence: TGCGCCAGCAGAAGGTCGTTCCCCGAGGGGACCCAGTACTTC.

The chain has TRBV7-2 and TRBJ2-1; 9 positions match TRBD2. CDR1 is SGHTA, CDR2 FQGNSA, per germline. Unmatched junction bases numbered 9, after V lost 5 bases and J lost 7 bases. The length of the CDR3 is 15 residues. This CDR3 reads CASSPGYSGSNEQFF. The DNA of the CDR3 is TGTGCCAGCAGCCCCGGTTATAGCGGGAGTAATGAGCAGTTCTTC.

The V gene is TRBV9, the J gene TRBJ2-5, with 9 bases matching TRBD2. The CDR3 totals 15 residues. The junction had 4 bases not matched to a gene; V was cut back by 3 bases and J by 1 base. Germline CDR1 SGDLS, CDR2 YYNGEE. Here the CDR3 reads CASSGGGGRQETQYF. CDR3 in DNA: TGTGCCAGCAGCGGCGGGGGGGGACGCCAAGAGACCCAGTACTTC.

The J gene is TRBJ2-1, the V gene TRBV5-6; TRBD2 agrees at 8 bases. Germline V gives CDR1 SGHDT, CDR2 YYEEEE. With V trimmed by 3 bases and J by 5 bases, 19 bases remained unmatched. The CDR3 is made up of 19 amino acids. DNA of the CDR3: TGTGCCAGCAGCTCCCCGGGTCTAGCGGGCGATACCATCCACAATGAGCAGTTCTTC. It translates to CASSSPGLAGDTIHNEQFF.

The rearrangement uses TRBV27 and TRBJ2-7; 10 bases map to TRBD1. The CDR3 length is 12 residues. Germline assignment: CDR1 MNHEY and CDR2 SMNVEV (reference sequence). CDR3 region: CARGQGIIEQYF. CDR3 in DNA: TGTGCAAGGGGACAGGGGATTATCGAGCAGTACTTC.

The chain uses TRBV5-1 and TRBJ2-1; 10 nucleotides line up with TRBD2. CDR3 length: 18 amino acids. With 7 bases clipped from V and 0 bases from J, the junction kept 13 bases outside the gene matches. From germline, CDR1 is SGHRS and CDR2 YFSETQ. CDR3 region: CASLSEGAGGLSYNEQFF. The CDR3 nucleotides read TGCGCCAGCCTCTCGGAAGGAGCGGGAGGGCTCTCCTACAATGAGCAGTTCTTC.

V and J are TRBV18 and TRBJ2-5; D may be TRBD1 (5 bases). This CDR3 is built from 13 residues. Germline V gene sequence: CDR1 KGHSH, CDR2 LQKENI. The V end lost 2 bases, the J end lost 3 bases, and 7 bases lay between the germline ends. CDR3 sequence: CASSPVTEETQYF. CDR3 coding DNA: TGTGCCAGCTCACCAGTGACAGAAGAGACCCAGTACTTC. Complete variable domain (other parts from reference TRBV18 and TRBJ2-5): NAGVMQNPRHLVRRRGQEARLRCSPMKGHSHVYWYRQLPEEGLKFMVYLQKENIIDESGMPKERFSAEFPKEGPSILRIQQVVRGDSAAYFCASSPVTEETQYFGPGTRLLVL.

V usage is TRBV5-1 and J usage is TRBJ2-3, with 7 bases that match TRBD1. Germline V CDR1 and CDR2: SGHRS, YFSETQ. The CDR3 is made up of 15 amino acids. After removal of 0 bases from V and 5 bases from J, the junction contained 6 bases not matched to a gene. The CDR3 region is CASSLEGGPVDTQYF. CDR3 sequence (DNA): TGCGCCAGCAGCTTGGAAGGGGGCCCCGTAGATACGCAGTATTTT.

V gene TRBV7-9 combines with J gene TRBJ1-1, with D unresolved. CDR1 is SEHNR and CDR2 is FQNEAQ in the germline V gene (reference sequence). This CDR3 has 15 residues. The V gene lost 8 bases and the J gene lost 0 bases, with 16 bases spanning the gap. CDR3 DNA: TGTGCCAGCCTCTCCTTACAGAGTCTGAACACTGAAGCTTTCTTT. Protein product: CASLSLQSLNTEAFF.

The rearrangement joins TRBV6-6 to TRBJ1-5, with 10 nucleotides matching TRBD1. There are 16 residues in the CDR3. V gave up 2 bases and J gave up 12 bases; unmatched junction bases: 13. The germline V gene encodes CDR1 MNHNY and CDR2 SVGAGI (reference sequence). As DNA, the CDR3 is TGTGCCAGCAGTTACGGACAGGGGGTGTTTGTATCCCTCCAGCATTTT. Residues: CASSYGQGVFVSLQHF.

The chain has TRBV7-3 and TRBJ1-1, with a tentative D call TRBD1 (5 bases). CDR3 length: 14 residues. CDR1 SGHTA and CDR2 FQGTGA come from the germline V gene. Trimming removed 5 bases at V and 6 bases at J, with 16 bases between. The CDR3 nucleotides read TGTGCCAGCAGCCTATCCGGGCGGGGGGCTGAAGCTTTCTTT. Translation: CASSLSGRGAEAFF.

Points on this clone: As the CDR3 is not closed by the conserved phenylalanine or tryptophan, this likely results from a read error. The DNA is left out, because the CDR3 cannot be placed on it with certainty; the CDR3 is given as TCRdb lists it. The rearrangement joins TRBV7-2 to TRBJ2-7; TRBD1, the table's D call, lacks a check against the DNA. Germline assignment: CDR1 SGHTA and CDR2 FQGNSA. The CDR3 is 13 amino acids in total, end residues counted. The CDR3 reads CASSPDRGRSSTI.

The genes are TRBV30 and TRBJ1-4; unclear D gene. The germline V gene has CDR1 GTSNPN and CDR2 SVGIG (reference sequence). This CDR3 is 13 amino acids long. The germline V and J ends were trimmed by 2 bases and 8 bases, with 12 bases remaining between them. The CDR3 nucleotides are TGTGCCTGGAGTCACGGAGGGTACGAAAAACTGTTTTTT. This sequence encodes CAWSHGGYEKLFF.

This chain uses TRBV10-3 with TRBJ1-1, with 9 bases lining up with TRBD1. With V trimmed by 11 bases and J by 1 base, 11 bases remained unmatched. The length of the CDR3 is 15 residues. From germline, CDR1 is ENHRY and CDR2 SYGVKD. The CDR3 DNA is TGTGCCTCCGTCCGGGCGGGACAGGGGAACACTGAAGCTTTCTTT. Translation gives CASVRAGQGNTEAFF.

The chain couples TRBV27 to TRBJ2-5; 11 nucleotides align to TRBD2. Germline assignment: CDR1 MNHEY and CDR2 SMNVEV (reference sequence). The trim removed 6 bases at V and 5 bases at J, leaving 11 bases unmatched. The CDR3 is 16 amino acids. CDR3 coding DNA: TGTGCCAGCAGCACGTGGACTAGCGGGTCCCTGGAGACCCAGTACTTC. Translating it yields CASSTWTSGSLETQYF.

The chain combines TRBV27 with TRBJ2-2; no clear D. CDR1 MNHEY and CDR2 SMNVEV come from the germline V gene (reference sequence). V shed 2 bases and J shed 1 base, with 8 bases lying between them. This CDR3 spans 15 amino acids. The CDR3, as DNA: TGTGCCAGCAGTTTAAGTCAGCGGAACACCGGGGAGCTGTTTTTT. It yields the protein CASSLSQRNTGELFF.

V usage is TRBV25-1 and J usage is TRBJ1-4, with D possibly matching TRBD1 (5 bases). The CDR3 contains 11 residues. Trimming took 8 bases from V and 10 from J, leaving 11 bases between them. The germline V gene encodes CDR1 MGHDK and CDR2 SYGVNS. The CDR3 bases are TGTGCCAGCTCCGCCGGGGGAAAACTGTTTTTT. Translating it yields CASSAGGKLFF.

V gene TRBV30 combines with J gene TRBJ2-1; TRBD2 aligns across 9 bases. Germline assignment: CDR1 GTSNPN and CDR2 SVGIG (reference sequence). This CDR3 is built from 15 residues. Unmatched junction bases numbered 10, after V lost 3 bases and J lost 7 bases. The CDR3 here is CAWSTGREGKNEQFF. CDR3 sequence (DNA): TGTGCCTGGAGCACGGGGCGGGAGGGGAAGAATGAGCAGTTCTTC.

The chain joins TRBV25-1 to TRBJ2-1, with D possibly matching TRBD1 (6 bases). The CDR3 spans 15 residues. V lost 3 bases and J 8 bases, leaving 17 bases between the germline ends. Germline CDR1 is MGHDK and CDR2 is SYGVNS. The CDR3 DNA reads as TGTGCCAGCAGTGACATTACAACAGGGACCGATGAGCAGTTCTTC. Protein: CASSDITTGTDEQFF.

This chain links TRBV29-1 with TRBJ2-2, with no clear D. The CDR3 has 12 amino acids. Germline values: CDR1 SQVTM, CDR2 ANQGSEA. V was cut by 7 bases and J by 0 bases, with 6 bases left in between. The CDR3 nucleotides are TGCAGCGCCCTAGCGAACACCGGGGAGCTGTTTTTT. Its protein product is CSALANTGELFF.

DNA for the CDR3: TGCACCAGCAGCCAAGAAGGCGAAGGAGCGGTAGCCTCCTACGAGCAGTACTTC. This sequence encodes CTSSQEGEGAVASYEQYF. V gene TRBV1 combines with J gene TRBJ2-7; TRBD2 was called by the table and not checked on the DNA. TRBV1 is a pseudogene segment. This CDR3 contains 18 residues.

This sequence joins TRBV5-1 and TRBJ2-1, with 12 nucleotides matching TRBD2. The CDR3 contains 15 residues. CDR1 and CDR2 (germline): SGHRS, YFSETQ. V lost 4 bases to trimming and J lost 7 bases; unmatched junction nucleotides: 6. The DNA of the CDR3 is TGCGCCAGCAGCCCTCCTAGCGGGAGGGGAAATGAGCAGTTCTTC. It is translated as CASSPPSGRGNEQFF.

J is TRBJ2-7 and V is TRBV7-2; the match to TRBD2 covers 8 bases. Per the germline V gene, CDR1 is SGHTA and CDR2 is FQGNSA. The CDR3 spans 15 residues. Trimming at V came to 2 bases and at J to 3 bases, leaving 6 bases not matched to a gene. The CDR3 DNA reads TGTGCCAGCAGCTTAACCGGGACTAGGTTCTACGAGCAGTACTTC. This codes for CASSLTGTRFYEQYF.

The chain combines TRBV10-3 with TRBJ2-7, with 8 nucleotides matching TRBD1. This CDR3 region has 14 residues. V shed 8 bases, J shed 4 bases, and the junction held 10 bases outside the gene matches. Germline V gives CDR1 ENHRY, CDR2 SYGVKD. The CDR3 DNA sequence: TGTGCCATCCTGGTGACAGGGGAAATTTACGAGCAGTACTTC. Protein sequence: CAILVTGEIYEQYF.

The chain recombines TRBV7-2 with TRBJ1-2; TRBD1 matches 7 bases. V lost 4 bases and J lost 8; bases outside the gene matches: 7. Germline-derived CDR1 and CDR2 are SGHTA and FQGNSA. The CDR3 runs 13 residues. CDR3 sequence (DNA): TGTGCCAGCAGCTCGTCTCAGGGGGAAGGCTACACCTTC. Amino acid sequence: CASSSSQGEGYTF.

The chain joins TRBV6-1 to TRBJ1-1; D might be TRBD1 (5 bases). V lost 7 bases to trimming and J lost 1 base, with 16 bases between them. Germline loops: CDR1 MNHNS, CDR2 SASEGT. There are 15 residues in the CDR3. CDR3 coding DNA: TGTGCCAGCACCAGGGAAGTCAAGAGGAACACTGAAGCTTTCTTT. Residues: CASTREVKRNTEAFF.

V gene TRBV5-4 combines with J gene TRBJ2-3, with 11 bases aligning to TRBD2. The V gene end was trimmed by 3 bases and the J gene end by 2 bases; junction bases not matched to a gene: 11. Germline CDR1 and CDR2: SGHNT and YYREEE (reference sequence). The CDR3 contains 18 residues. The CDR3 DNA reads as TGTGCCAGCAGCTCGAAGAGCCTAGCGGGAGGCCCCACAGATACGCAGTATTTT. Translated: CASSSKSLAGGPTDTQYF.

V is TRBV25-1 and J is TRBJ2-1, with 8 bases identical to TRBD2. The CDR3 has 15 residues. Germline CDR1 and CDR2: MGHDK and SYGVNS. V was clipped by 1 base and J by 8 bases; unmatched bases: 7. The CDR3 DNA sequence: TGTGCCAGCAGTGAATTCGGGGGGGGCAGGGATGAGCAGTTCTTC. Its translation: CASSEFGGGRDEQFF.

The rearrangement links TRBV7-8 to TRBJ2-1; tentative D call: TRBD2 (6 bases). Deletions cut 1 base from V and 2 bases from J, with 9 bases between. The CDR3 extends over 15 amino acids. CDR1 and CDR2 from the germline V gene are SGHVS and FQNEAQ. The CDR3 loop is CASSLVAETYNEQFF. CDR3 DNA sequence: TGTGCCAGCAGCTTAGTAGCGGAGACCTACAATGAGCAGTTCTTC.